This T cell receptor (beta chain) comes out of a study of radiation and T cells in renal cell carcinoma. V shed 1 base and J shed 5 bases, with 15 bases lying between them. CDR1 is SGHKS and CDR2 is YYEKEE in the germline V gene (reference sequence). The CDR3 totals 15 residues. The method was immunoSEQ multiplex PCR; TCRdb's version includes in-frame clones alone and lacks a portion of them. The table includes about 77,000 clones, around four fifths detected once. Points from the study as a whole: Top tumor clonotypes rose in blood 2 weeks post-radiation, then contracted.

Worth noting for this clone: Antigen unknown.

Time point reported: blood 4 weeks post-SBRT, at nephrectomy. Treatment reported: 15 Gy SBRT to primary tumor, nephrectomy 4 weeks later. Material: blood, obtained from a patient whose treatment included radiotherapy and nephrectomy. This chain connects TRBV5-5 to TRBJ2-5; TRBD1 is a possible D gene (6 bases). The TCR sequence derives from a woman aged 55-70 years with renal cell carcinoma. This chain's CDR3 is CASSLLFQGLETQYF. The CDR3 coding sequence is TGTGCCAGCAGCTTGCTCTTTCAGGGGCTGGAGACCCAGTACTTC.